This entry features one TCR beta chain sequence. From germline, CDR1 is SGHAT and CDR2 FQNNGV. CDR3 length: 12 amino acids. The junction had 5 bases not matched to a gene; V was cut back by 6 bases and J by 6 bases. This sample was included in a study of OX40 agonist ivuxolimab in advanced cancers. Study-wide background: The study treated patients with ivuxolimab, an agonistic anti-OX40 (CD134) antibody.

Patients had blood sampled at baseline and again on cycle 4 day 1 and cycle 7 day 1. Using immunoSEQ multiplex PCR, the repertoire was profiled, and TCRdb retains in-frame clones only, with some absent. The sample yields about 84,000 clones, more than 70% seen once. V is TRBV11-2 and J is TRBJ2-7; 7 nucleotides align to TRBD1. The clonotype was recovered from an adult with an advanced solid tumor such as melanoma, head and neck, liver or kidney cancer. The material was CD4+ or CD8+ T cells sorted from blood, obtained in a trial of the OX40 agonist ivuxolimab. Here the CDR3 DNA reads TGTGCCAGCAGTCCACAGGGGAGCGAGCAGTACTTC. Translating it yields CASSPQGSEQYF.